The 15 T cell receptor beta chains listed next were all sequenced from one sample in a study of shared clonotypes between healthy human individuals. The table came from immunoSEQ multiplex PCR; TCRdb's copy has only in-frame clones and leaves some out. This sample has roughly 1.4 million clones, with 98% to 99% found just once. The sequenced sample was naive CD4+ T cells sorted from blood. Subset indicated: CD45RA+ positively selected. These receptor sequences come from a man aged 25-40 years in good health.

The rearrangement links TRBV19 to TRBJ2-7, with 8 bases aligning to TRBD2. V lost 10 bases and J lost 0; bases outside the gene matches: 11. CDR1 LNHDA and CDR2 SQIVND come from the germline V gene (reference sequence). The CDR3 contains 15 residues. CDR3 DNA sequence: TGTGCCACCAGCCTCGGGGGGGCGAGCTCCTACGAGCAGTACTTC. It yields the protein CATSLGGASSYEQYF.

J is TRBJ2-5 and V is TRBV10-3; 7 positions agree with TRBD1. Germline V lookup: CDR1 ENHRY, CDR2 SYGVKD. The CDR3 contains 15 residues. Trimming removed 4 bases from V and 2 bases from J; junction bases left unmatched: 7. The CDR3 bases are TGTGCCATCAGTGGGGGACAGAGTGATCAAGAGACCCAGTACTTC. Its protein is CAISGGQSDQETQYF.

V and J are TRBV29-1 and TRBJ2-7; the D call may be TRBD1 or TRBD2 (5 bases each). Germline-derived CDR1 and CDR2 are SQVTM and ANQGSEA. The V and J ends lost 4 bases and 2 bases respectively, with 18 bases between them. The CDR3 has 15 amino acids. The CDR3 is CSVVVTRDGTYEQYF. CDR3 in DNA: TGCAGCGTTGTGGTCACACGGGACGGCACCTACGAGCAGTACTTC.

A single count supports this clone. This sequence joins TRBV5-1 and TRBJ2-2, with 7 nucleotides matching TRBD1. This CDR3 is built from 16 residues. The V and J ends lost 3 bases and 2 bases, in that order; junction bases with no gene match: 7. CDR1 and CDR2 (germline): SGHRS, YFSETQ. CDR3 in amino acids: CASSSPGTANTGELFF. The CDR3 nucleotides are TGCGCCAGCAGCTCACCGGGGACAGCTAACACCGGGGAGCTGTTTTTT.

The genes are TRBV6-1 and TRBJ1-5; D gene ambiguous. The CDR3 covers 13 residues. V lost 6 bases and J lost 6, with 12 bases in between. Germline CDR1 MNHNS, CDR2 SASEGT. The DNA of the CDR3 is TGTGCCAGCAGACCGACGGGGAGTCAGCCCCAGCATTTT. Translating it yields CASRPTGSQPQHF.

V gene TRBV5-1 combines with J gene TRBJ2-2; 8 bases map to TRBD1. The junction had 2 bases not matched to a gene; V was cut back by 3 bases and J by 4 bases. CDR1 and CDR2 (germline): SGHRS, YFSETQ. The CDR3 spans 14 residues. CDR3: CASSSDRGTGELFF. DNA of the CDR3: TGCGCCAGCAGCTCCGACAGGGGCACCGGGGAGCTGTTTTTT.

The gene calls are TRBV7-2 and TRBJ2-1; D might be TRBD2 (6 bases). V was shortened by 3 bases and J by 6 bases, with 12 bases between the two germline ends. Per the germline V gene, CDR1 is SGHTA and CDR2 is FQGNSA. This CDR3 has 14 amino acids. The CDR3 spells CASSFTGVGNEQFF. DNA of the CDR3: TGTGCCAGCAGCTTTACGGGAGTTGGCAATGAGCAGTTCTTC. Complete variable domain (other parts from reference TRBV7-2 and TRBJ2-1): GAGVSQSPSNKVTEKGKDVELRCDPISGHTALYWYRQSLGQGLEFLIYFQGNSAPDKSGLPSDRFSAERTGGSVSTLTIQRTQQEDSAVYLCASSFTGVGNEQFFGPGTRLTVL.

The chain has TRBV25-1 and TRBJ1-5, with D maybe TRBD1 (5 bases). The CDR3 covers 14 residues. With 1 base removed from V and 6 bases from J, the gap between germline ends came to 10 bases. Germline CDR1 is MGHDK and CDR2 is SYGVNS. The CDR3 DNA sequence: TGTGCCAGCAGTGAATCAGGGTCAGGTCAGCCCCAGCATTTT. Protein sequence: CASSESGSGQPQHF.

Comment on this clone: Additional DNA sequences in this sample encode the identical CDR3. The chain recombines TRBV5-1 with TRBJ2-1, with 8 bases identical to TRBD2. The V gene's germline CDR1 is SGHRS and CDR2 YFSETQ. This CDR3 spans 13 amino acids. Trimming removed 2 bases from V and 7 bases from J; junction bases left unmatched: 2. CDR3 protein: CASSFGLANEQFF. CDR3 DNA: TGCGCCAGCAGCTTTGGACTAGCAAATGAGCAGTTCTTC.

V usage is TRBV18 and J usage is TRBJ2-3; D ambiguous. This CDR3 contains 17 residues. The V gene's germline CDR1 is KGHSH and CDR2 LQKENI. Trimming removed 2 bases at V and 0 bases at J, with 15 bases between. CDR3 coding DNA: TGTGCCAGCTCACCAGTTCGTTTCCAATCCAGCACAGATACGCAGTATTTT. Its protein product is CASSPVRFQSSTDTQYF.

The sample holds one count of this clone. V and J are TRBV11-1 and TRBJ2-7; 12 nucleotides align to TRBD2. After removal of 1 base from V and 2 bases from J, the junction contained 9 bases not matched to a gene. CDR3 length: 18 amino acids. Germline-derived CDR1 and CDR2 are SGHAT and FQDESV (reference sequence). DNA of the CDR3: TGTGCCAGCAGCTTAGTGGTGGCTAGCGGGAGGGGGGCCTACGAGCAGTACTTC. It encodes CASSLVVASGRGAYEQYF.

This rearrangement joins TRBV7-8 to TRBJ2-7; the match to TRBD1 covers 11 bases. Germline values: CDR1 SGHVS, CDR2 FQNEAQ. The J segment lost 3 bases and the V segment lost 8 bases, leaving 9 bases of the junction unmatched. The CDR3 extends over 15 amino acids. As DNA, the CDR3 is TGTGCCAGCTCACCGGGGGGACAGGGGGTCTACGAGCAGTACTTC. It translates to CASSPGGQGVYEQYF.

V is TRBV18 and J is TRBJ2-1, with D possibly called TRBD1 or TRBD2 (5 bases each). The CDR3 sequence is 15 residues long. The V and J ends lost 8 bases and 6 bases respectively, with 20 bases between them. Germline V gives CDR1 KGHSH, CDR2 LQKENI. In DNA form, the CDR3 reads TGTGCCAGCCTCCCGGGGCCCTCCGCCGGCAATGAGCAGTTCTTC. This translates into CASLPGPSAGNEQFF.

A single count supports this clone. The chain has TRBV15 and TRBJ2-1, with no clear D. This CDR3 contains 16 residues. Germline values: CDR1 LNHNV, CDR2 YYDKDF (reference sequence). The ends were cut back, 1 base at V and 8 bases at J, with 18 bases in the middle. The CDR3 loop is CATSRAVTLRIHEQFF. In DNA form, the CDR3 reads TGTGCCACCAGCAGAGCTGTAACCCTTAGGATTCATGAGCAGTTCTTC.

This clone was seen a handful of times. The rearrangement uses TRBV5-1 and TRBJ2-7, with D possibly being TRBD1 (6 bases). The CDR3 consists of 12 residues. The V end was cut by 0 bases, the J end by 6 bases, with 7 bases between. Germline V gene sequence: CDR1 SGHRS, CDR2 YFSETQ. As DNA, the CDR3 is TGCGCCAGCAGCTTGGGAGGGGGCGAGCAGTACTTC. The encoded protein is CASSLGGGEQYF.